The 21 T cell receptor beta chains in this list originate from one sample, sequenced in a study of blood T cell repertoires in COVID-19 (dated by TCRdb to the early 2020s). Libraries were prepared through the immunoSEQ multiplex PCR assay. The clones in this table, taken by TCRdb from immuneACCESS, are in-frame only. Not every clone is retained; where verified, under half of the shortfall comes from an unresolved V gene, and the cause of the rest is unknown. The sample includes about 220,000 clones, with 75% to 90% observed a single time. Around 8% of the sample rests with the top ten. The sample was peripheral blood. Receptor source: a woman older than 75 with COVID-19, enrolled during active disease.

This clone was counted a few times. This rearrangement joins TRBV6-2 or TRBV6-3 to TRBJ2-3, with TRBD2 matching over 14 bases. Germline V gene sequence: CDR1 MNHEY, CDR2 SVGEGT. The V segment lost 5 bases and the J segment 4 bases; nucleotides outside the gene matches: 5. The CDR3 contains 16 residues. The CDR3 bases are TGTGCCAGCAGTCCGACTAGCGGGAGGGCTTCAGATACGCAGTATTTT. This translates into CASSPTSGRASDTQYF.

The chain links TRBV4-2 to TRBJ2-3, with 12 bases aligning to TRBD2. The V segment lost 5 bases and the J segment 5 bases; nucleotides outside the gene matches: 8. The length of the CDR3 is 16 residues. Germline V gives CDR1 LGHNA, CDR2 YNFKEQ. Written as DNA, the CDR3 is TGTGCCAGCAGCTTTTCCCTAGCGGGAGGGAGAGATACGCAGTATTTT. Translation: CASSFSLAGGRDTQYF.

The V and J genes are TRBV14 and TRBJ2-1; D may be TRBD2 (5 bases). From germline, CDR1 is SGHDN and CDR2 FVKESK. This CDR3 is 13 amino acids long. V lost 2 bases to trimming and J lost 6 bases, with 8 bases between them. The CDR3 bases are TGTGCCAGCAGCCAAAGCCTAGCCAATGAGCAGTTCTTC. Its protein is CASSQSLANEQFF.

The chain recombines TRBV24-1 with TRBJ2-3; a weak D match, TRBD1 (5 bases). The germline V and J ends were trimmed by 5 bases and 2 bases, with 10 bases remaining between them. CDR3 length: 14 amino acids. Germline V gene data show CDR1 as KGHDR and CDR2 as SFDVKD. The chain's CDR3 is CATSVGRTTDTQYF. Written as DNA, the CDR3 is TGTGCCACCAGTGTGGGGCGGACCACAGATACGCAGTATTTT.

The V gene is TRBV7-9, the J gene TRBJ2-7; no clear D gene. The germline V gene encodes CDR1 SEHNR and CDR2 FQNEAQ (reference sequence). With 4 bases removed from V and 5 bases from J, the gap between germline ends came to 12 bases. The CDR3 length is 13 residues. This chain's CDR3 is CASSSLATHEQYF. DNA of the CDR3: TGTGCCAGCAGCTCGTTAGCAACCCACGAGCAGTACTTC. The full variable domain, its missing parts supplied by reference TRBV7-9 and TRBJ2-7, is DTGVSQNPRHKITKRGQNVTFRCDPISEHNRLYWYRQTLGQGPEFLTYFQNEAQLEKSRLLSDRFSAERPKGSFSTLEIQRTEQGDSAMYLCASSSLATHEQYFGPGTRLTVT.

V usage is TRBV30 and J usage is TRBJ1-4; TRBD1 aligns across 10 bases. From germline, CDR1 is GTSNPN and CDR2 SVGIG (reference sequence). This CDR3 spans 14 amino acids. V was pared by 4 bases and J by 7 bases, with 6 bases of the junction left unmatched. The DNA for the CDR3 is TGTGCCTGGAAGCAAGGGACAGGGGTTGAAAAACTGTTTTTT. Translating it yields CAWKQGTGVEKLFF. Full variable domain (missing parts from reference TRBV30 and TRBJ1-4): SQTIHQWPATLVQPVGSPLSLECTVEGTSNPNLYWYRQAAGRGLQLLFYSVGIGQISSEVPQNLSASRPQDRQFILSSKKLLLSDSGFYLCAWKQGTGVEKLFFGSGTQLSVL.

The chain couples TRBV3-1 (or the pseudogene TRBV3-2) to TRBJ2-3, with D possibly TRBD2 on 6 matching bases. From germline, CDR1 is LGHDT and CDR2 YNNKEL (reference sequence). This CDR3 has 15 residues. V was clipped by 2 bases and J by 0 bases, with 9 bases between them. The CDR3 spells CASSQRGTSTDTQYF. The CDR3 region has the DNA TGTGCCAGCAGCCAAAGAGGGACTAGCACAGATACGCAGTATTTT.

The chain recombines TRBV15 with TRBJ1-5; 9 positions agree with TRBD1. CDR3 size: 15 residues. The J segment lost 6 bases and the V segment lost 3 bases, leaving 6 bases of the junction unmatched. Germline V gene sequence: CDR1 LNHNV, CDR2 YYDKDF (reference sequence). As DNA, the CDR3 is TGTGCCACCAGCAGGGGGACAGGGATCGGTCAGCCCCAGCATTTT. Translation: CATSRGTGIGQPQHF. The variable domain in full, with the rest retrieved from reference TRBV15 and TRBJ1-5, is DAMVIQNPRYQVTQFGKPVTLSCSQTLNHNVMYWYQQKSSQAPKLLFHYYDKDFNNEADTPDNFQSRRPNTSFCFLDIRSPGLGDTAMYLCATSRGTGIGQPQHFGDGTRLSIL.

The chain is built from TRBV18 and TRBJ2-1, with TRBD2 matching over 13 bases. Germline values: CDR1 KGHSH, CDR2 LQKENI. V dropped 2 bases and J dropped 7; count of bases not matched to a gene: 5. The CDR3 has 16 residues. The CDR3 DNA sequence: TGTGCCAGCTCACCAGCGGGGACTAGCGGGGTAAATGAGCAGTTCTTC. This encodes CASSPAGTSGVNEQFF.

CDR3 nucleotide sequence: TGTGCCAGCAGGCATCGACAGGGCCTCTATGGCTACACCTTC. It yields the protein CASRHRQGLYGYTF. The chain uses TRBV2 and TRBJ1-2; TRBD1 matches 7 bases. CDR1 SNHLY and CDR2 FYNNEI come from the germline V gene. The CDR3 covers 14 residues. The V segment lost 6 bases and the J segment 4 bases; nucleotides outside the gene matches: 8.

The chain recombines TRBV7-3 with TRBJ1-1; possibly TRBD1 for D (5 bases). CDR1 and CDR2 from the germline V gene are SGHTA and FQGTGA. The V gene lost 5 bases and the J gene lost 1 base, with 11 bases spanning the gap. The CDR3 is 14 residues long. The CDR3 loop reads CASSQGLTNTEAFF. CDR3 bases: TGTGCCAGCAGCCAGGGCTTGACGAACACTGAAGCTTTCTTT.

This chain connects TRBV11-2 to TRBJ2-1; 15 bases map to TRBD2. The germline V gene has CDR1 SGHAT and CDR2 FQNNGV. V lost 2 bases to trimming and J lost 10 bases; unmatched junction nucleotides: 9. This CDR3 spans 17 amino acids. The CDR3 spells CASSLRGTSGRISEQFF. As DNA, the CDR3 is TGTGCCAGCAGCTTAAGGGGGACTAGCGGGAGGATAAGCGAGCAGTTCTTC. Full variable domain (missing parts from reference TRBV11-2 and TRBJ2-1): EAGVAQSPRYKIIEKRQSVAFWCNPISGHATLYWYQQILGQGPKLLIQFQNNGVVDDSQLPKDRFSAERLKGVDSTLKIQPAKLEDSAVYLCASSLRGTSGRISEQFFGPGTRLTVL.

CDR3 residues: CASSLDTAGRNEQFF. DNA for the CDR3: TGCGCCAGCAGCTTGGACACGGCGGGAAGAAATGAGCAGTTCTTC. This sequence joins TRBV5-1 and TRBJ2-1, with D maybe TRBD2 (6 bases). The V and J ends lost 0 bases and 7 bases respectively, with 14 bases between them. This CDR3 contains 15 residues. From germline, CDR1 is SGHRS and CDR2 YFSETQ.

The V gene is TRBV9, the J gene TRBJ2-2, with 9 bases matching TRBD1. The V gene end was trimmed by 6 bases and the J gene end by 3 bases; junction bases not matched to a gene: 21. In germline, CDR1 is SGDLS, CDR2 YYNGEE. This CDR3 is built from 20 residues. In nucleotides, the CDR3 is TGTGCCAGCACACCTAGGAGGACAGGGGTCACCCAGACTTACACCGGGGAGCTGTTTTTT. This translates into CASTPRRTGVTQTYTGELFF.

This clone was observed a single time. This chain links TRBV11-2 with TRBJ1-6; the D is unclear. Looked up from germline, CDR1 is SGHAT and CDR2 is FQNNGV. The CDR3 is 13 residues long. Trimming cost V 10 bases and J 7 bases, with 14 bases left between them. For the CDR3, the DNA is TGTGCCACAAAAGGACTCGTAAATTCACCCCTCCACTTT. As protein: CATKGLVNSPLHF.

V is TRBV29-1 and J is TRBJ1-2; TRBD1 might be the D (6 bases). CDR3 length: 12 residues. CDR1 and CDR2 from the germline V gene are SQVTM and ANQGSEA. With 0 bases removed from V and 7 bases from J, the gap between germline ends came to 9 bases. The CDR3, as DNA: TGCAGCGTTGAAGACAGGGGTGGTGGCTACACCTTC. Amino acids: CSVEDRGGGYTF.

The chain employs TRBV30 and TRBJ1-1, with unresolved D. This CDR3 is 13 amino acids long. Germline CDR1 reads GTSNPN; CDR2 reads SVGIG (reference sequence). The V end lost 0 bases, the J end lost 3 bases, and 8 bases lay between the germline ends. CDR3 nucleotide sequence: TGTGCCTGGAGTGTGTCCCCTCACACTGAAGCTTTCTTT. Residues: CAWSVSPHTEAFF.

The J gene is TRBJ2-2, the V gene TRBV5-8; a weak D match, TRBD2 (6 bases). Trimming took 2 bases from V and 1 from J, leaving 12 bases between them. Germline V lookup: CDR1 SGHTS, CDR2 YDEGEE. CDR3 length: 16 amino acids. CDR3 sequence: CASSFDGRRNTGELFF. The CDR3, as DNA: TGTGCCAGCAGCTTTGACGGGAGAAGGAACACCGGGGAGCTGTTTTTT.

The V and J genes are TRBV4-3 and TRBJ2-5, with 7 bases that match TRBD2. The CDR3 covers 18 residues. The V gene's germline CDR1 is LGHNA and CDR2 YSLEER. The junction had 14 bases not matched to a gene; V was cut back by 0 bases and J by 4 bases. CDR3 sequence reads: CASSQDASFAGAGETQYF. The CDR3 region has the DNA TGCGCCAGCAGCCAAGATGCCAGTTTTGCGGGAGCGGGAGAGACCCAGTACTTC.

CDR3 residues: CASSVSGRANVLTF. CDR3 nucleotide sequence: TGTGCCAGCAGTGTGTCAGGTCGGGCCAACGTCCTGACTTTC. The chain carries TRBV2 and TRBJ2-6; no firm D call. CDR1 SNHLY and CDR2 FYNNEI come from the germline V gene. V dropped 4 bases and J dropped 5 bases, with 9 bases sitting between them. CDR3 length: 14 amino acids.

The chain carries TRBV27 and TRBJ2-4; TRBD1 aligns across 8 bases. The CDR3 totals 19 residues. J lost 2 bases, V lost 5 bases, and 17 bases had no gene match. Per the germline V gene, CDR1 is MNHEY and CDR2 is SMNVEV (reference sequence). CDR3: CASSPWTGLGRRTKNIQYF. The CDR3 DNA reads TGTGCCAGCAGTCCCTGGACAGGGCTGGGCCGGAGAACCAAAAACATTCAGTACTTC.